The rows below give T cell receptor beta chains drawn from one sample of a study of T cell responses to AZD1222 COVID-19 vaccine. Only in-frame clones appear in the TCRdb table, and some are missing; sequencing was by immunoSEQ multiplex PCR. The sample yields 150,000 or so clones, 91% seen once. The sequencing used peripheral blood, collected on day 0 of AZD1222 vaccination. All receptors derive from an adult in good health. CDR3s include the opening cysteine and the closing phenylalanine or tryptophan. D genes are given only for firm matches.

d_gene	v_gene	j_gene	CDR3aa
NA	TRBV25-1	TRBJ1-1	CASSSAGGTEAFF
NA	TRBV4-1	TRBJ2-7	CASSQKAAWSYEQYF
NA	TRBV7-3	TRBJ1-3	CASSRGAGTFGNTIYF
NA	TRBV27	TRBJ2-2	CASSFRPGQNTGELFF
NA	TRBV15	TRBJ2-2	CATSRKGTTGELFF
NA	TRBV12-3/TRBV12-4	TRBJ1-1	CASRGASTEAFF
TRBD1	TRBV29-1	TRBJ1-1	CSGRQGANTEAFF
TRBD2	TRBV19	TRBJ2-1	CASRGTSQNEQFF
TRBD1	TRBV5-4	TRBJ1-6	CASSYGTVNSPLHF
NA	TRBV7-8	TRBJ1-5	CASSPTGRINQPQHF
NA	TRBV7-2	TRBJ2-7	CASSFHGNYEQYF
NA	TRBV5-1	TRBJ2-1	CASTRGSEQFF
NA	TRBV7-2	TRBJ2-1	CASSLRWGDNEQFF
NA	TRBV27	TRBJ1-5	CASSFGQYQPQHF
TRBD1	TRBV4-1	TRBJ2-1	CASSRTGTGNNEQFF
NA	TRBV18	TRBJ2-5	CASSPTGVYNRKETQYF
NA	TRBV11-3	TRBJ2-1	CASSRRDYSDEQLF
NA	TRBV11-3	TRBJ2-3	CASSFFETSTDTQYF
NA	TRBV14	TRBJ1-1	CASSQGFAGQGRNTEAFF
TRBD1	TRBV27	TRBJ2-7	CASSLGDRPYEQYF
NA	TRBV19	TRBJ1-1	CASRRGADIFTEAFF
TRBD2	TRBV6-2/TRBV6-3	TRBJ2-1	CASSYSGGLAGGPNNEQFF
NA	TRBV7-2	TRBJ1-2	CASSLESQNYGYTF
NA	TRBV18	TRBJ1-1	CASSPYRDIREAFF
TRBD1	TRBV28	TRBJ1-6	CASSSGTGGPSYNSPLHF
NA	TRBV11-3	TRBJ1-1	CASSLDRAGVMSTEAFF
TRBD1	TRBV30	TRBJ2-7	CASRQGRHEQYF
NA	TRBV12-3/TRBV12-4	TRBJ2-1	CASRAWGEQFF
NA	TRBV9	TRBJ1-1	CASRAGPNTEAFF
NA	TRBV19	TRBJ2-1	CASSISAAQTYNEQFF
TRBD1	TRBV7-6	TRBJ2-3	CASSLDRGRTDTQYF
TRBD1	TRBV5-5	TRBJ1-5	CASSLGQGNNQPQHF
NA	TRBV3-1/TRBV3-2	TRBJ2-2	CASSQGAGAAGELFF
NA	TRBV2	TRBJ2-3	CASSENPNLGKSTDTQYF
NA	TRBV19	TRBJ2-3	CASSIRDTQYF
NA	TRBV7-2	TRBJ1-2	CASSNRSGVTYGYTF
NA	TRBV12-3/TRBV12-4	TRBJ2-1	CASSFLRIEQFF
NA	TRBV19	TRBJ1-2	CASNPRGGNYGYTF
TRBD2	TRBV4-3	TRBJ2-7	CASSQDRILAGGPAYEQYF
NA	TRBV2	TRBJ2-7	CASSEISGATKYF
TRBD2	TRBV9	TRBJ2-2	CASSVGLAGELFF
TRBD2	TRBV3-1/TRBV3-2	TRBJ2-3	CASSRHPGLAGTDTQYF
TRBD2	TRBV7-2	TRBJ2-5	CASSLSGGAETQYF
NA	TRBV30	TRBJ2-7	CAWSSSYEQYF
NA	TRBV7-2	TRBJ1-1	CASSFLVGRAEAFF
TRBD1	TRBV5-6	TRBJ1-2	CASSSVTPDRRVDYGYTF
TRBD2	TRBV6-2/TRBV6-3	TRBJ2-1	CASSYDPLGGRAQFF
NA	TRBV2	TRBJ1-1	CASTPGMNTEAFF
TRBD1	TRBV6-6	TRBJ1-2	CASSYFQTGAYGYTF